This TCR beta chain was identified in a study of T cells in Graves' hyperthyroidism and ophthalmopathy. The study enrolled patients aged 18 to 65 with newly diagnosed hyperthyroidism of under 2 months' duration. Diagnosis rested on symptoms, serum thyroxine and TRAb, thyroid ultrasound, and orbital computed tomography. Before ophthalmopathy appeared, progressors gave blood at initial hyperthyroidism diagnosis. This CDR3 has 15 amino acids. V was clipped by 2 bases and J by 2 bases; unmatched bases: 5. Germline V CDR1 and CDR2: SEHNR, FQNEAQ (reference sequence). Amplification of TCR beta CDR3 regions was performed using RNA transcripts as template. HTBI primers were the set used in a first-round RT-PCR of the TCR CDR3. TCRdb independently ran MiXCR on the multiplex PCR reads; one entry per CDR3 protein. The data hold 150,000 or so distinct CDR3 sequences, with 22% observed a single time. The table lists this clonotype with many counts.

The chain uses TRBV7-9 and TRBJ2-7, with 8 bases fitting TRBD2. Source material: blood. The receptor was derived from a woman between 45 and 65 years old with Graves' hyperthyroidism that later progressed to Graves' ophthalmopathy. The CDR3 region has the DNA TGTGCCAGCAGCTTATCAGCGGGAGTGGCCTACGAGCAGTACTTC. The encoded protein is CASSLSAGVAYEQYF.